Shown below are 31 T cell receptor beta chains from a single sample sequenced in a study of T-cell reconstitution after alpha-beta-depleted transplantation in children. TCRbeta library preparation incorporated unique molecular identifiers. TCRdb independently ran MiXCR on the PCR reads; one entry per CDR3 protein. The sample consists of about a million distinct CDR3 sequences, roughly 31% of them appearing once. The specimen was PBMCs, mostly from graft donor cells, collected 360 days after TCRalphabeta/CD19-depleted stem cell transplant. The receptors here all came from a boy in the first two years of life who had a stem cell transplant for SCID, so the T cells may come from the graft donor.

V and J are TRBV9 and TRBJ2-5, with no clear D. CDR1 and CDR2 from the germline V gene are SGDLS and YYNGEE. V was cut by 1 base and J by 2 bases, with 9 bases left in between. The CDR3 loop spans 14 amino acids. The CDR3 spells CASSVSANQETQYF. As DNA, the CDR3 is TGTGCCAGCAGCGTAAGTGCAAATCAAGAGACCCAGTACTTC.

The rearrangement joins TRBV29-1 to TRBJ2-7; D is unclear. Germline V CDR1 and CDR2: SQVTM, ANQGSEA. The CDR3 runs to 11 residues. V lost 4 bases and J 9 bases, leaving 13 bases between the germline ends. The CDR3 is CSVANATGQYF. The CDR3 DNA is TGCAGCGTTGCGAACGCCACGGGGCAGTACTTC.

Many counts were recorded for this clonotype. This chain connects TRBV12-3 or TRBV12-4 to TRBJ2-2; D not resolved. The CDR3 is made up of 11 amino acids. Trimming took off 2 bases at V and 6 bases at J, with 1 base between the two ends. The CDR3 DNA sequence: TGTGCCAGCAGTTTATCCGGGGAGCTGTTTTTT. Amino acid sequence: CASSLSGELFF.

The rearrangement joins TRBV5-1 to TRBJ2-3; 9 bases are a match to TRBD1. This CDR3 has 17 amino acids. J gave up 5 bases and V 0 bases, and 10 bases lay outside the gene matches. Germline loops: CDR1 SGHRS, CDR2 YFSETQ. CDR3 nucleotide sequence: TGCGCCAGCAGCTTGGTCCCGACAGGGGGAAGGGGAGATACGCAGTATTTT. Its translation is CASSLVPTGGRGDTQYF.

This clonotype was observed a handful of times. The V and J genes are TRBV4-3 and TRBJ2-7, with D perhaps being TRBD1 or TRBD2 (7 bases each). V lost 0 bases, J lost 1 base, and 13 bases lay in between. CDR3 length equals 16 residues. From germline, CDR1 is LGHNA and CDR2 YSLEER. In DNA form, the CDR3 reads TGCGCCAGCAGCCAAGAAGCGGGACAGTTTTCCTACGAGCAGTACTTC. This codes for CASSQEAGQFSYEQYF.

The chain is built from TRBV5-1 and TRBJ2-6; the D is unclear. Trimming took 3 bases from V and 2 from J, leaving 18 bases between them. Per the germline V gene, CDR1 is SGHRS and CDR2 is YFSETQ. This CDR3 is 18 amino acids long. The CDR3 DNA sequence: TGCGCCAGCAGCTCAGGAAAAGGGTTATTGGCTGGGGCCAACGTCCTGACTTTC. The encoded protein is CASSSGKGLLAGANVLTF.

The rearrangement uses TRBV20-1 and TRBJ1-1; D unclear. Germline CDR1 is DFQATT and CDR2 is SNEGSKA (reference sequence). Between the trimmed V and J ends, which lost 1 base and 0 bases, there was a span of 9 bases. The CDR3 runs to 14 residues. The CDR3 spells CSARVRPLNTEAFF. DNA for the CDR3: TGCAGTGCTAGAGTTCGGCCGTTGAACACTGAAGCTTTCTTT.

This chain links TRBV11-2 with TRBJ2-3; TRBD2 agrees at 15 bases. Germline assignment: CDR1 SGHAT and CDR2 FQNNGV. V dropped 4 bases and J dropped 2; count of bases not matched to a gene: 7. CDR3 length: 18 amino acids. The CDR3 DNA reads as TGTGCCAGCAGCTCCCCCGGACTAGCGGGGGGGCCCACAGATACGCAGTATTTT. This sequence encodes CASSSPGLAGGPTDTQYF. The whole variable domain, remainder taken from reference TRBV11-2 and TRBJ2-3, is EAGVAQSPRYKIIEKRQSVAFWCNPISGHATLYWYQQILGQGPKLLIQFQNNGVVDDSQLPKDRFSAERLKGVDSTLKIQPAKLEDSAVYLCASSSPGLAGGPTDTQYFGPGTRLTVL.

About this clonotype itself: One junction end disagrees with the germline gene, perhaps due to a read error. The chain is built from TRBV27 and TRBJ2-7; 10 bases match TRBD1. CDR1 MNHEY and CDR2 SMNVEV come from the germline V gene (reference sequence). This CDR3 region has 15 residues. CDR3 protein: CASSLSGQGTYEQYF. As DNA, the CDR3 is TGTGCCAGCAGTCTATCGGGACAGGGGACTTACGAGCAGTACTTC.

The chain joins TRBV5-6 to TRBJ2-5; TRBD2 might be the D (6 bases). Trimming shortened V by 7 bases and J by 1 base, and 14 bases separated the two germline ends. The CDR3 spans 14 residues. Germline CDR1 is SGHDT and CDR2 is YYEEEE. The DNA of the CDR3 is TGTGCCAGCCGCCGACGGGGGAGCCAAGAGACCCAGTACTTC. Translation gives CASRRRGSQETQYF.

The chain couples TRBV2 to TRBJ2-1, with TRBD2 matching over 11 bases. The ends lost 3 bases at V and 7 bases at J; junction bases unmatched: 5. There are 15 residues in the CDR3. Looked up from germline, CDR1 is SNHLY and CDR2 is FYNNEI. Here the CDR3 reads CASSDVLAGVNEQFF. CDR3 nucleotide sequence: TGTGCCAGCAGTGATGTACTAGCGGGGGTAAATGAGCAGTTCTTC. The full variable domain, its missing parts supplied by reference TRBV2 and TRBJ2-1, is EPEVTQTPSHQVTQMGQEVILRCVPISNHLYFYWYRQILGQKVEFLVSFYNNEISEKSEIFDDQFSVERPDGSNFTLKIRSTKLEDSAMYFCASSDVLAGVNEQFFGPGTRLTVL.

This clonotype appeared a few times. The genes are TRBV4-2 and TRBJ2-3; possibly TRBD2 for D (5 bases). V was pared by 3 bases and J by 4 bases, with 17 bases between. The CDR3 runs 16 residues. Germline V lookup: CDR1 LGHNA, CDR2 YNFKEQ. DNA of the CDR3: TGTGCCAGCAGCCACCCCCGGGGTCTAGGACCAGATACGCAGTATTTT. It encodes CASSHPRGLGPDTQYF.

This clonotype was observed a few times. This chain connects TRBV12-3 or TRBV12-4 to TRBJ2-1; weak D call: TRBD1 (6 bases). V shed 2 bases and J shed 9 bases, with 17 bases lying between them. The length of the CDR3 is 15 residues. CDR3: CASSLTGQYLTEQFF. DNA of the CDR3: TGTGCCAGCAGTTTAACCGGACAGTACCTAACTGAGCAGTTCTTC.

The chain combines TRBV5-1 with TRBJ2-1, with D unresolved. In germline, CDR1 is SGHRS, CDR2 YFSETQ. V dropped 0 bases and J dropped 6 bases, with 7 bases sitting between them. The CDR3 loop spans 13 amino acids. CDR3 loop: CASSLEYSNEQFF. The CDR3, as DNA: TGCGCCAGCAGCTTGGAGTACAGCAATGAGCAGTTCTTC.

The chain is built from TRBV7-2 and TRBJ2-3, with D possibly being TRBD2 (5 bases). V was clipped by 1 base and J by 4 bases, with 15 bases between them. This CDR3 has 16 amino acids. The germline V gene encodes CDR1 SGHTA and CDR2 FQGNSA. Here the CDR3 DNA reads TGTGCCAGCAGCTTAGTAGGCGGGTCCAGTGCAGATACGCAGTATTTT. Its translation: CASSLVGGSSADTQYF.

This clonotype was seen ten or more times. The chain joins TRBV7-2 to TRBJ2-5; D ambiguous. There are 12 residues in the CDR3. V gave up 1 base and J gave up 5 bases, with 5 bases separating them. The germline V gene encodes CDR1 SGHTA and CDR2 FQGNSA. Here the CDR3 reads CASSLVLETQYF. The CDR3 DNA reads TGTGCCAGCAGCTTAGTTTTGGAGACCCAGTACTTC.

The V and J genes are TRBV29-1 and TRBJ2-1; D uncertain. Germline assignment: CDR1 SQVTM and CDR2 ANQGSEA. V dropped 4 bases and J dropped 5 bases, with 9 bases sitting between them. CDR3 length: 12 amino acids. CDR3 nucleotides: TGCAGCGTTGTTCCGCCAGACAATGAGCAGTTCTTC. Amino acids: CSVVPPDNEQFF.

The rearrangement uses TRBV7-7 and TRBJ2-7, with D possibly TRBD1 on 5 matching bases. Germline V CDR1 and CDR2: SSHAT, FNYEAQ (reference sequence). The length of the CDR3 is 13 residues. V dropped 2 bases and J dropped 5 bases, with 10 bases sitting between them. CDR3 sequence: CASSLQGHHEQYF. In DNA, the CDR3 is TGTGCCAGCAGCTTACAGGGTCACCACGAGCAGTACTTC.

This clonotype was recorded a few times. V usage is TRBV9 and J usage is TRBJ1-2, with 7 bases identical to TRBD1. This CDR3 contains 13 residues. Trimming took 3 bases from V and 8 from J; bases not matched to a gene: 7. Looked up from germline, CDR1 is SGDLS and CDR2 is YYNGEE. The CDR3 loop is CASSEPTGRGYTF. The CDR3 bases are TGTGCCAGCAGCGAGCCGACAGGGCGAGGCTACACCTTC.

The chain is built from TRBV7-9 and TRBJ1-1; 8 nucleotides align to TRBD1. This CDR3 has 14 residues. V was pared by 5 bases and J by 4 bases, with 6 bases of the junction left unmatched. The germline V gene encodes CDR1 SEHNR and CDR2 FQNEAQ (reference sequence). The CDR3 spells CASSRATGGTEAFF. For the CDR3, the DNA is TGTGCCAGCAGCCGTGCCACAGGGGGCACTGAAGCTTTCTTT.

This clonotype was seen only a few times. The gene calls are TRBV20-1 and TRBJ2-7; D gene ambiguous. CDR3 length equals 12 residues. Looked up from germline, CDR1 is DFQATT and CDR2 is SNEGSKA (reference sequence). Trimming took off 6 bases at V and 5 bases at J, with 14 bases between the two ends. The CDR3 loop is CSARVSANEQYF. CDR3 coding DNA: TGCAGTGCCCGGGTCTCTGCCAACGAGCAGTACTTC.

The chain has TRBV20-1 and TRBJ1-1; unclear D gene. This CDR3 region has 14 residues. V gave up 1 base and J gave up 1 base, with 10 bases separating them. The germline gives CDR1 DFQATT, CDR2 SNEGSKA (reference sequence). This chain's CDR3 is CSARGEPPNTEAFF. The CDR3 coding sequence is TGCAGTGCTAGAGGGGAACCTCCGAACACTGAAGCTTTCTTT.

The rearrangement uses TRBV20-1 and TRBJ2-5; D gene uncertain. Germline CDR1 is DFQATT and CDR2 is SNEGSKA (reference sequence). The V and J ends lost 0 bases and 0 bases respectively, with 11 bases between them. This CDR3 comprises 15 residues. DNA of the CDR3: TGCAGTGCTAGAGATGGGCTGTTGTACCAAGAGACCCAGTACTTC. This encodes CSARDGLLYQETQYF.

This clonotype was seen more than once but under ten times. This chain uses TRBV10-3 with TRBJ2-5, with TRBD1 as a possible D gene (7 bases). Trimming stripped 2 bases from V and 5 bases from J, with 15 bases between. CDR1 ENHRY and CDR2 SYGVKD come from the germline V gene. The CDR3 is made up of 15 amino acids. Here the CDR3 reads CAISERRGLGETQYF. The CDR3 region has the DNA TGTGCCATCAGTGAGAGGAGGGGGCTCGGGGAGACCCAGTACTTC.

The chain has TRBV15 and TRBJ1-4; the D gene is possibly TRBD1 (5 bases). Between the trimmed V and J ends, which lost 0 bases and 11 bases, there was a span of 10 bases. This CDR3 contains 13 residues. The germline V gene encodes CDR1 LNHNV and CDR2 YYDKDF (reference sequence). The DNA for the CDR3 is TGTGCCACCAGCAGAGATCCCGGGGGGAAACTGTTTTTT. Translating it yields CATSRDPGGKLFF.

In this sample, this clonotype turned up a few times. This sequence joins TRBV20-1 and TRBJ1-5, with D unclear. CDR1 and CDR2 (germline): DFQATT, SNEGSKA (reference sequence). The CDR3 has 17 amino acids. The V gene lost 0 bases and the J gene lost 0 bases, with 15 bases spanning the gap. CDR3 residues: CSARDHRGTYSNQPQHF. The CDR3 nucleotides are TGCAGTGCTAGAGATCACCGTGGAACATATAGCAATCAGCCCCAGCATTTT.

CDR3 residues: CASSLGPRQLNEQFF. The CDR3 nucleotides are TGTGCCAGCAGCCTGGGGCCCAGGCAGCTCAATGAGCAGTTCTTC. The gene calls are TRBV11-2 and TRBJ2-1; perhaps TRBD1 as D (5 bases). The CDR3 spans 15 residues. The V end lost 5 bases, the J end lost 6 bases, and 17 bases lay between the germline ends. Germline-derived CDR1 and CDR2 are SGHAT and FQNNGV.

This sequence joins TRBV2 and TRBJ2-1, with D tentatively TRBD1 (6 bases). Trimming cost V 6 bases and J 1 base, with 13 bases left between them. This CDR3 has 15 amino acids. The germline V gene has CDR1 SNHLY and CDR2 FYNNEI. CDR3: CASRNREISYNEQFF. DNA for the CDR3: TGTGCCAGCAGGAACAGGGAAATTTCCTACAATGAGCAGTTCTTC.

The chain couples TRBV9 to TRBJ2-1; D is possibly TRBD2 (6 bases). V dropped 2 bases and J dropped 8 bases, with 17 bases sitting between them. Germline lookup yields CDR1 SGDLS and CDR2 YYNGEE. The CDR3 is made up of 15 amino acids. CDR3 sequence: CASSVGGWGGDEQFF. The CDR3 DNA reads as TGTGCCAGCAGCGTCGGAGGGTGGGGAGGCGATGAGCAGTTCTTC.

The genes are TRBV20-1 and TRBJ1-4; possibly TRBD1 for D (5 bases). V lost 5 bases and J lost 3, with 10 bases in between. The CDR3 runs 13 residues. Germline CDR1 DFQATT, CDR2 SNEGSKA (reference sequence). CDR3 coding DNA: TGCAGTGCTCTGAAGGGGTCTAATGAAAAACTGTTTTTT. It specifies CSALKGSNEKLFF.

This clonotype was counted a few times. The chain has TRBV5-1 and TRBJ2-1; D uncertain. This CDR3 is built from 16 residues. Germline CDR1 reads SGHRS; CDR2 reads YFSETQ. The germline V and J ends were trimmed by 4 bases and 1 base, with 15 bases remaining between them. CDR3 in DNA: TGCGCCAGCAGCCCAGCTACCGGAGAGTCCTACAATGAGCAGTTCTTC. It is translated as CASSPATGESYNEQFF.